Below are 20 T cell receptor beta chains sequenced from a single sample in a study of T-cell memory formation after mild COVID-19. TCRdb fed the 5' RACE reads into MiXCR, producing one record per CDR3 protein. The sample has roughly 200,000 distinct CDR3 sequences; just over 9.5% are singletons. The sample taken for sequencing was PBMCs or a T cell subset sorted from them (not recorded which). The receptors originated from a man younger than 35 who had mild COVID-19 (a few samples of this study predate the infection). Cell type and time point are not known.

The chain has TRBV9 and TRBJ2-6; possibly TRBD2 for D (5 bases). This CDR3 comprises 15 residues. CDR1 SGDLS and CDR2 YYNGEE come from the germline V gene. With 2 bases removed from V and 0 bases from J, the gap between germline ends came to 6 bases. The DNA of the CDR3 is TGTGCCAGCAGCGTCCTAGCCTCTGGGGCCAACGTCCTGACTTTC. Amino acid sequence: CASSVLASGANVLTF.

V is TRBV20-1 and J is TRBJ1-5; D is undetermined. Germline V gene data show CDR1 as DFQATT and CDR2 as SNEGSKA (reference sequence). CDR3 length: 13 residues. DNA for the CDR3: TGCAGCGTACTACCCGGCAAACATCAGCCCCAGCATTTT. Translation: CSVLPGKHQPQHF.

This chain links TRBV11-1 with TRBJ1-2, with D unresolved. The CDR3 covers 15 residues. Trimming shortened V by 2 bases and J by 8 bases, and 18 bases separated the two germline ends. Germline CDR1 reads SGHAT; CDR2 reads FQDESV (reference sequence). The CDR3 bases are TGTGCCAGCAGCTTAAACAGCGGATCGTTTTTAGGCTACACCTTC. Its translation: CASSLNSGSFLGYTF.

The chain uses TRBV2 and TRBJ1-5; TRBD1 matches 9 bases. V was pared by 8 bases and J by 4 bases, with 6 bases of the junction left unmatched. CDR1 is SNHLY and CDR2 is FYNNEI in the germline V gene. This CDR3 comprises 14 residues. CDR3 sequence: CASRGDRVNQPQHF. The CDR3 DNA reads TGTGCCAGCCGAGGGGACAGGGTGAATCAGCCCCAGCATTTT.

This clonotype was seen only a few times. This rearrangement joins TRBV9 to TRBJ2-7; TRBD2 agrees at 14 bases. The CDR3 is 16 amino acids. Germline CDR1 reads SGDLS; CDR2 reads YYNGEE. V shed 4 bases, J shed 6 bases, and the junction held 9 bases outside the gene matches. In nucleotides, the CDR3 is TGTGCCAGCAGCTCAGAACCGGGACTAGCGGGGGTCGAGCAGTACTTC. Translated, it gives CASSSEPGLAGVEQYF.

This clonotype was observed a handful of times. The V call is TRBV20-1, the J call TRBJ1-1; no firm D call. V was shortened by 2 bases and J by 5 bases, with 12 bases between the two germline ends. Germline values: CDR1 DFQATT, CDR2 SNEGSKA (reference sequence). There are 13 residues in the CDR3. The CDR3 sequence is CSARTPAFTEAFF. CDR3 nucleotide sequence: TGCAGTGCTAGAACGCCCGCGTTTACTGAAGCTTTCTTT.

This chain links TRBV14 with TRBJ2-1; D is unresolved. The V and J ends lost 2 bases and 2 bases respectively, with 7 bases between them. Germline V gene sequence: CDR1 SGHDN, CDR2 FVKESK. CDR3 length: 14 residues. For the CDR3, the DNA is TGTGCCAGCAGCCAAAGGGTAACCTACAATGAGCAGTTCTTC. Translated: CASSQRVTYNEQFF. Full variable domain (remainder filled in from reference TRBV14 and TRBJ2-1): EAGVTQFPSHSVIEKGQTVTLRCDPISGHDNLYWYRRVMGKEIKFLLHFVKESKQDESGMPNNRFLAERTGGTYSTLKVQPAELEDSGVYFCASSQRVTYNEQFFGPGTRLTVL.

The sample holds many counts of this clonotype. The V and J genes are TRBV12-3 or TRBV12-4 and TRBJ1-2; TRBD1 agrees at 9 bases. Germline trimming cut 1 base from V and 7 bases from J; bases unmatched to any gene: 1. This CDR3 contains 13 residues. CDR3 bases: TGTGCCAGCAGTTTAGGGGACAGGGCTGGCTACACCTTC. This sequence encodes CASSLGDRAGYTF.

Turning to this clonotype: A read error may explain this, as a much larger clone is one base away. The genes are TRBV2 and TRBJ2-3; no clear D. The CDR3 extends over 13 amino acids. From germline, CDR1 is SNHLY and CDR2 FYNNEI. CDR3 amino acids: CASSDTYTYTQYF. Written as DNA, the CDR3 is TGTGCCAGCAGTGACACCTACACATATACGCAGTATTTT.

This clonotype was detected only a few times. The chain joins TRBV4-3 to TRBJ1-4, with TRBD1 matching 8 bases. The CDR3 is 15 amino acids. The germline V gene has CDR1 LGHNA and CDR2 YSLEER. Unmatched junction bases numbered 7, after V lost 2 bases and J lost 8 bases. The CDR3 sequence: CASSQNRGGREKLFF. The CDR3 region has the DNA TGCGCCAGCAGCCAAAACAGGGGGGGAAGGGAAAAACTGTTTTTT.

This clonotype was seen a few times. The chain combines TRBV6-2 or TRBV6-3 with TRBJ2-7, with 7 bases that match TRBD1. CDR3 length equals 14 residues. After removal of 0 bases from V and 6 bases from J, the junction contained 5 bases not matched to a gene. Germline V lookup: CDR1 MNHEY, CDR2 SVGEGT. CDR3 sequence reads: CASSYSTGLGEQYV. CDR3 coding DNA: TGTGCCAGCAGTTACTCGACAGGGCTTGGCGAGCAGTACGTC.

This clonotype was counted between two and nine times. The chain combines TRBV9 with TRBJ1-5; D may be TRBD1 (5 bases). Germline CDR1 is SGDLS and CDR2 is YYNGEE. Trimming pared 4 bases from V and 0 bases from J, leaving 11 bases between. The CDR3 runs to 15 residues. The CDR3 region has the DNA TGTGCCAGCAGCCCTGACGGACATAGCAATCAGCCCCAGCATTTT. Its protein is CASSPDGHSNQPQHF.

V usage is TRBV6-2 or TRBV6-3 and J usage is TRBJ1-1, with 9 nucleotides matching TRBD1. The CDR3 runs 13 residues. The trim removed 5 bases at V and 8 bases at J, leaving 6 bases unmatched. Per the germline V gene, CDR1 is MNHEY and CDR2 is SVGEGT. The CDR3 DNA follows: TGTGCCAGCAGTCCGACAGGGGGAATAGAAGCTTTCTTT. This encodes CASSPTGGIEAFF.

The table lists this clonotype with a few counts. The chain links TRBV20-1 to TRBJ1-2, with 12 bases lining up with TRBD1. The V segment lost 6 bases and the J segment 3 bases; nucleotides outside the gene matches: 8. Germline lookup yields CDR1 DFQATT and CDR2 SNEGSKA (reference sequence). The length of the CDR3 is 15 residues. CDR3 sequence (DNA): TGCAGTGCCAATGCGGGACAGGGGGCGTACTATGGCTACACCTTC. It encodes CSANAGQGAYYGYTF.

The rearrangement links TRBV5-1 to TRBJ2-5; D possibly uses TRBD1 or TRBD2 (5 bases each). The CDR3 spans 15 residues. Trimming took 5 bases from V and 1 from J, leaving 15 bases between them. Per germline, CDR1 SGHRS and CDR2 YFSETQ. The CDR3 loop is CASRSAGTTQETQYF. CDR3 in DNA: TGCGCCAGCAGATCCGCCGGGACCACCCAAGAGACCCAGTACTTC.

The V and J genes are TRBV5-1 and TRBJ2-3; possible D gene TRBD2, 7 bases. There are 15 residues in the CDR3. The germline gives CDR1 SGHRS, CDR2 YFSETQ. Trimming removed 4 bases at V and 1 base at J, with 13 bases between. CDR3 bases: TGCGCCAGCAGCGCGGCCGGGGGGCGCACAGATACGCAGTATTTT. This sequence encodes CASSAAGGRTDTQYF.

This clonotype has at least ten counts. The J gene is TRBJ1-6, the V gene TRBV4-3; 7 positions agree with TRBD1. The V segment lost 0 bases and the J segment 5 bases; nucleotides outside the gene matches: 4. CDR3 length equals 16 residues. CDR1 is LGHNA and CDR2 is YSLEER in the germline V gene. In DNA, the CDR3 is TGCGCCAGCAGCCAAGAGTCACAGGGGAATAATTCACCCCTCCACTTT. Its protein product is CASSQESQGNNSPLHF.

The table lists this clonotype with a few counts. The chain employs TRBV7-3 and TRBJ2-2, with D possibly being TRBD2 (6 bases). This CDR3 spans 14 amino acids. Germline CDR1 reads SGHTA; CDR2 reads FQGTGA. V gave up 2 bases and J gave up 6 bases, with 10 bases separating them. The CDR3 sequence is CASSLQPGAGELFF. The CDR3, as DNA: TGTGCCAGCAGCTTACAACCGGGGGCCGGGGAGCTGTTTTTT.

The chain recombines TRBV12-3 or TRBV12-4 with TRBJ1-2, with D perhaps TRBD1 (5 bases). This CDR3 region has 13 residues. Trimming removed 5 bases from V and 7 bases from J, with 14 bases in between. The CDR3 reads CASSGGPSGGYTF. For the CDR3, the DNA is TGTGCCAGCAGTGGGGGTCCGAGTGGTGGCTACACCTTC.

In this sample, this clonotype turned up a few times. V and J are TRBV29-1 and TRBJ2-3, with 10 bases fitting TRBD2. V was pared by 6 bases and J by 2 bases, with 11 bases of the junction left unmatched. Germline CDR1 is SQVTM and CDR2 is ANQGSEA. The CDR3 is 16 amino acids. The CDR3 DNA sequence: TGCAGCGTGGGTCCTAGCGGGGGCCCTTACACAGATACGCAGTATTTT. It is translated as CSVGPSGGPYTDTQYF.